The present entry profiles one TCR beta chain with its context. This entry comes from a study of PD-1 blockade in classical Hodgkin lymphoma. All the patients suffered relapse after autologous stem cell transplantation, and brentuximab vedotin exposure differed. Magnetic depletion of unwanted cells isolated CD4+ T cells from thawed PBMCs. TCRdb keeps only in-frame clones here, not all; method: immunoSEQ multiplex PCR. The profile shows just under 30,000 clones, 85% of them singletons. V was clipped by 11 bases and J by 3 bases, with 10 bases between them. Germline V gene lookup returns CDR1 SEHNR and CDR2 FQNEAQ (reference sequence). The CDR3 runs to 11 residues.

This receptor was taken from a human donor with classical Hodgkin lymphoma. The source was CD4+ T cells from blood, collected at baseline. This chain connects TRBV7-9 to TRBJ1-1, with D unresolved. This chain's CDR3 is CASQMDTEAFF. The CDR3 DNA is TGTGCCTCACAAATGGACACTGAAGCTTTCTTT.